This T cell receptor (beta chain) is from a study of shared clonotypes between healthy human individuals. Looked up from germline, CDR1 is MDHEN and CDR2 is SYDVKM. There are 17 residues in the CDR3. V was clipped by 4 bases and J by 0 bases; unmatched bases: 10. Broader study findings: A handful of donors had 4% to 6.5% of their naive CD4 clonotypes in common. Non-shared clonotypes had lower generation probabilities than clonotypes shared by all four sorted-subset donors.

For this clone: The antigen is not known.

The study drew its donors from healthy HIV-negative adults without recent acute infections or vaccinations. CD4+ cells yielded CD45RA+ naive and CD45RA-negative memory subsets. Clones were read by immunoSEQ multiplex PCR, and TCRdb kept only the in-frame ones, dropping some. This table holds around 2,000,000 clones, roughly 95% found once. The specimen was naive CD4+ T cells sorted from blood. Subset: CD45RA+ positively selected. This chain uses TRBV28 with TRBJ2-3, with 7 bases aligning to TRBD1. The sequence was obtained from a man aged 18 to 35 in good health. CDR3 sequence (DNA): TGTGCCAGCAGTTCCTATCCCCGGGACAGTAGCACAGATACGCAGTATTTT. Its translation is CASSSYPRDSSTDTQYF.